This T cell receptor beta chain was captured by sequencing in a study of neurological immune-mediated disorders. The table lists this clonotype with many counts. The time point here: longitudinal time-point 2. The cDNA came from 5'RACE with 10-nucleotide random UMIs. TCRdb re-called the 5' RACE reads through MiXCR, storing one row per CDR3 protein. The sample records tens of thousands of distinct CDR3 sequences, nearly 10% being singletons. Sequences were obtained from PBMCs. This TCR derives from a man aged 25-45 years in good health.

Here the CDR3 DNA reads TGTGCCATCAGTGAGTCGGAGACGACGGGGTCCTACGAGCAGTACTTC. It specifies CAISESETTGSYEQYF. This chain joins TRBV10-3 and TRBJ2-7; D perhaps matches TRBD2 (5 bases). Trimming removed 0 bases from V and 1 base from J, with 13 bases in between. Per the germline V gene, CDR1 is ENHRY and CDR2 is SYGVKD. The CDR3 is 16 residues long.